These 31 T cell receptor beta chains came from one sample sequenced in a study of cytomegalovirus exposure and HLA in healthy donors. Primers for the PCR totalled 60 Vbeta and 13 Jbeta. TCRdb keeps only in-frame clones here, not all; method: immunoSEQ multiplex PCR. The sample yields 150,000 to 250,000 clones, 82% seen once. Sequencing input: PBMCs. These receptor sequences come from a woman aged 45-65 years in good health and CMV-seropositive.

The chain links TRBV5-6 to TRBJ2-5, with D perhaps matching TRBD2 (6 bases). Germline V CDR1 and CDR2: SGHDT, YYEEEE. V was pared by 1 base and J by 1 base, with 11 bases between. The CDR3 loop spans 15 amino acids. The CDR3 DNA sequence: TGTGCCAGCAGCTTGCTCAGGGAGGCCCAAGAGACCCAGTACTTC. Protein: CASSLLREAQETQYF.

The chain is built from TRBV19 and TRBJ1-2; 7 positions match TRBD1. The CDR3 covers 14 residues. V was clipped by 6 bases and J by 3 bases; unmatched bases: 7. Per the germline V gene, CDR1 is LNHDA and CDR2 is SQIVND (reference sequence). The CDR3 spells CASSLGQVDYGYTF. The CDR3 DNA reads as TGTGCCAGTAGCCTAGGACAGGTTGACTATGGCTACACCTTC.

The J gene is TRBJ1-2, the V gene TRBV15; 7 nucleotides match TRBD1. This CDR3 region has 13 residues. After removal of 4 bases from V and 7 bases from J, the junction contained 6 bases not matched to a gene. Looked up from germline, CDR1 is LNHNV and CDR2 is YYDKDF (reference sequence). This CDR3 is CATSIDRVVGYTF. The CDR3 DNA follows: TGTGCCACCAGCATAGACAGGGTGGTTGGCTACACCTTC.

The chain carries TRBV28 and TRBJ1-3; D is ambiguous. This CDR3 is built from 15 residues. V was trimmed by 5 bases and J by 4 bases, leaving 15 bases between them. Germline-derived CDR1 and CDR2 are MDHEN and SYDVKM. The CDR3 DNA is TGTGCCAGCAGTCCCCTCCCGGGAAGGGGAAACACCATATATTTT. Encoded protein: CASSPLPGRGNTIYF.

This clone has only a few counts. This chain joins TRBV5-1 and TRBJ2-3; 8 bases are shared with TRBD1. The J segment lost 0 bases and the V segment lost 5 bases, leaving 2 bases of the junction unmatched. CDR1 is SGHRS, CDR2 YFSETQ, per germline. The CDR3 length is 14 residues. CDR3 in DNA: TGCGCCAGCAGAACAGGGGGTAGCACAGATACGCAGTATTTT. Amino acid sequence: CASRTGGSTDTQYF.

CDR3 sequence: CASQGTAFRRDYGYTF. CDR3 DNA sequence: TGTGCCAGCCAAGGAACAGCCTTCCGAAGAGACTATGGCTACACCTTC. The rearrangement uses TRBV2 and TRBJ1-2; D gene ambiguous. CDR1 and CDR2 from the germline V gene are SNHLY and FYNNEI. Deletions cut 8 bases from V and 3 bases from J, with 22 bases between. The CDR3 is 16 residues long.

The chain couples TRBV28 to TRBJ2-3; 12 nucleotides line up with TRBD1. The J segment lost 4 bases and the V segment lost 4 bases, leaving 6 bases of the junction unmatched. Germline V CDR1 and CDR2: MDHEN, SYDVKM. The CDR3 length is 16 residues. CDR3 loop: CASSSGDRGRADTQYF. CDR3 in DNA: TGTGCCAGCAGTTCCGGGGACAGGGGGCGCGCAGATACGCAGTATTTT.

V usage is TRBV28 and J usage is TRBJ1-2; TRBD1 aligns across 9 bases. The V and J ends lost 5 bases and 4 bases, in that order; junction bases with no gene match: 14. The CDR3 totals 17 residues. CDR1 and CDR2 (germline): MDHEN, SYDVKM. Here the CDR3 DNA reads TGTGCCAGCAGTAAATCATCGGTGGGACAGGGAATCTATGGCTACACCTTC. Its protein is CASSKSSVGQGIYGYTF.

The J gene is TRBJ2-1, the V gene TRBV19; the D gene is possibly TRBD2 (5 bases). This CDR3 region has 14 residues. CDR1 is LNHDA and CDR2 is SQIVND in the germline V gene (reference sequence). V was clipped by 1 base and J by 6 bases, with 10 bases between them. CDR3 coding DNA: TGTGCCAGTAGTATAGGAACGGGGTTCAATGAGCAGTTCTTC. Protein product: CASSIGTGFNEQFF.

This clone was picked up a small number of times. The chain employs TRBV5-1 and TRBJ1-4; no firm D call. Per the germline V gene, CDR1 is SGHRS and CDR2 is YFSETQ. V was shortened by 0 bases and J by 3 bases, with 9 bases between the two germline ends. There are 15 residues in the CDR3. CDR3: CASSLGTPSNEKLFF. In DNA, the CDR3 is TGCGCCAGCAGCTTGGGTACACCTTCTAATGAAAAACTGTTTTTT.

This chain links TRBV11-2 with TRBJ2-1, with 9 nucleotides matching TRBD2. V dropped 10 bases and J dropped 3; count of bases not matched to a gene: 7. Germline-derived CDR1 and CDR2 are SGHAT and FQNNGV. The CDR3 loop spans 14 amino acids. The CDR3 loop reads CATGGTSFYNEQFF. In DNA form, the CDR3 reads TGTGCCACCGGCGGGACTAGCTTCTACAATGAGCAGTTCTTC.

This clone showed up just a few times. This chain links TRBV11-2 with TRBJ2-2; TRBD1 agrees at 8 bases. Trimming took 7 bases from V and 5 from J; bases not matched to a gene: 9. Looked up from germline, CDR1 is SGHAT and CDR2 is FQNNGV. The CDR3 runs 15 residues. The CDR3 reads CASTPDRGWTGELFF. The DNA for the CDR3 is TGTGCCAGCACCCCCGACAGGGGATGGACCGGGGAGCTGTTTTTT.

CDR3 residues: CASSSNQGGNQPQHF. The CDR3 DNA follows: TGTGCCAGCAGCTCCAATCAGGGGGGTAATCAGCCCCAGCATTTT. The gene calls are TRBV28 and TRBJ1-5, with TRBD1 matching 7 bases. In germline, CDR1 is MDHEN, CDR2 SYDVKM. V dropped 6 bases and J dropped 4; count of bases not matched to a gene: 9. This CDR3 is built from 15 residues.

CDR3 in amino acids: CASSYVGHPTQETQYF. In DNA form, the CDR3 reads TGTGCCAGCAGTTATGTGGGACATCCCACCCAAGAGACCCAGTACTTC. The chain has TRBV6-6 and TRBJ2-5, with D possibly TRBD1 on 6 matching bases. The CDR3 consists of 16 residues. V lost 3 bases, J lost 1 base, and 15 bases lay in between. Germline V CDR1 and CDR2: MNHNY, SVGAGI (reference sequence).

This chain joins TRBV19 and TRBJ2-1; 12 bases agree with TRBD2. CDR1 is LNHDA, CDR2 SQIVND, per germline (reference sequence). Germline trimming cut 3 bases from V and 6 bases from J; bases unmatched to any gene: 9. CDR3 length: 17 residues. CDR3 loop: CASSIIGLAGNGNEQFF. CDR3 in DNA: TGTGCCAGTAGTATTATAGGACTAGCGGGGAATGGCAATGAGCAGTTCTTC.

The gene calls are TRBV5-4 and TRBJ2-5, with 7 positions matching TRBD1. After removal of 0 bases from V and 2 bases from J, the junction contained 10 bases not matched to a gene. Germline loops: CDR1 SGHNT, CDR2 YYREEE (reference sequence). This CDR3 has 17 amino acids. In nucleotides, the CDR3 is TGTGCCAGCAGCTTGGCCATCGTGGGGACAGATCAAGAGACCCAGTACTTC. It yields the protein CASSLAIVGTDQETQYF. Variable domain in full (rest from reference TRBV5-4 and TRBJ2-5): ETGVTQSPTHLIKTRGQQVTLRCSSQSGHNTVSWYQQALGQGPQFIFQYYREEENGRGNFPPRFSGLQFPNYSSELNVNALELDDSALYLCASSLAIVGTDQETQYFGPGTRLLVL.

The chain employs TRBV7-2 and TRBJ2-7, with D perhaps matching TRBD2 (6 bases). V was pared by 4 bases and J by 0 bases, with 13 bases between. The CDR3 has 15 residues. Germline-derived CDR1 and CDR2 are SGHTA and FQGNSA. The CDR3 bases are TGTGCCAGCAGCTACTTAGGAGGGAGCTCCTACGAGCAGTACTTC. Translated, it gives CASSYLGGSSYEQYF.

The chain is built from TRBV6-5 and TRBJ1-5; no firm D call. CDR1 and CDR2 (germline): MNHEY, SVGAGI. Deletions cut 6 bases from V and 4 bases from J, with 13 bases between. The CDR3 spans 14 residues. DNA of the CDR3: TGTGCCAGCAGCTCCGTGGCCGCAAATCAGCCCCAGCATTTT. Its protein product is CASSSVAANQPQHF.

CDR3 sequence (DNA): TGTGCCAGCAGTCTGCGGACTGATGGCTACACCTTC. Translation: CASSLRTDGYTF. This chain joins TRBV6-6 and TRBJ1-2; D is ambiguous. The V end was cut by 5 bases, the J end by 6 bases, with 10 bases between. Per germline, CDR1 MNHNY and CDR2 SVGAGI (reference sequence). The CDR3 is 12 residues long.

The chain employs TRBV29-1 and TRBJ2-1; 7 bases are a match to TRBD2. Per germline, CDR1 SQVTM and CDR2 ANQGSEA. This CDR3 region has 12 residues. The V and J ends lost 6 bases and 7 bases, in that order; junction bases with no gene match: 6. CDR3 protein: CSVERGRNEQFF. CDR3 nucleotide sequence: TGCAGCGTGGAGCGGGGCCGGAATGAGCAGTTCTTC.

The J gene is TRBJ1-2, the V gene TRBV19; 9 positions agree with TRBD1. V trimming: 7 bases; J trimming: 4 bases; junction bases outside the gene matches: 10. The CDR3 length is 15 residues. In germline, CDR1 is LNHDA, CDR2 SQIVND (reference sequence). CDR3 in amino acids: CASTETGGPGYGYTF. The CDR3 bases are TGTGCCAGTACCGAAACAGGGGGCCCCGGCTATGGCTACACCTTC.

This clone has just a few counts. CDR3 sequence: CASSPAFETGQEKLFF. CDR3 nucleotides: TGCGCCAGCAGCCCCGCTTTCGAGACAGGGCAAGAAAAACTGTTTTTT. The chain uses TRBV4-1 and TRBJ1-4, with TRBD1 matching 7 bases. The CDR3 is 16 amino acids. V lost 4 bases and J lost 8; bases outside the gene matches: 13. In germline, CDR1 is MGHRA, CDR2 YSYEKL.

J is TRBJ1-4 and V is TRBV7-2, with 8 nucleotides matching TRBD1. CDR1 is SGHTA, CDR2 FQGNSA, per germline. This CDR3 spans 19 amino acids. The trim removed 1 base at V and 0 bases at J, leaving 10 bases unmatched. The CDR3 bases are TGTGCCAGCAGCTTAGAAAGACAGGGGCGGTTGTCAACTAATGAAAAACTGTTTTTT. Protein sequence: CASSLERQGRLSTNEKLFF.

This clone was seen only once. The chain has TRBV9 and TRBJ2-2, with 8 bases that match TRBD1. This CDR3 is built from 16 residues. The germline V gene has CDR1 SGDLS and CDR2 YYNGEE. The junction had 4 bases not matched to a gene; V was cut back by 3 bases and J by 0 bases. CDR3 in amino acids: CASSARTGSNTGELFF. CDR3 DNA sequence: TGTGCCAGCAGCGCCCGGACAGGGTCGAACACCGGGGAGCTGTTTTTT.

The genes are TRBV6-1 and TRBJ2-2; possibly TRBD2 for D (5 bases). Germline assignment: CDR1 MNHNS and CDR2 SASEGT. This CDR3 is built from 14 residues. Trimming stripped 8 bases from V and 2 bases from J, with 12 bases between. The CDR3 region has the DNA TGTGCCAGCCGAGGACTTCCAAACACCGGGGAGCTGTTTTTT. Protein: CASRGLPNTGELFF.

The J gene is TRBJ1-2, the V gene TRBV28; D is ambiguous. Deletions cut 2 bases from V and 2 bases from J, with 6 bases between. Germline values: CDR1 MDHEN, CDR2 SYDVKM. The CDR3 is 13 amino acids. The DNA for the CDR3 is TGTGCCAGCAGTTTAGATGCGAACTATGGCTACACCTTC. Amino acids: CASSLDANYGYTF.

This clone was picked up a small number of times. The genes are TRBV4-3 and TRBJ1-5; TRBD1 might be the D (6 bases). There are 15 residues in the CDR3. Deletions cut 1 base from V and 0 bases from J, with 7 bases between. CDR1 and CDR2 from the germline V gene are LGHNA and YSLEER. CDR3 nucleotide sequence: TGCGCCAGCAGCCAAGGGACAGCTAGCAATCAGCCCCAGCATTTT. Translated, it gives CASSQGTASNQPQHF.

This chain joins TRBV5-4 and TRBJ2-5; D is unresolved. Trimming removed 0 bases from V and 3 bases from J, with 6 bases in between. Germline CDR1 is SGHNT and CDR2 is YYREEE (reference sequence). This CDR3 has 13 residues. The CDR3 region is CASSLAVKETQYF. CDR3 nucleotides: TGTGCCAGCAGCTTGGCGGTAAAAGAGACCCAGTACTTC.

The CDR3, as DNA: TGTGCCAGCAGTCAAGGGGGGACAGGCGGGCCTAGTGGCTACACCTTC. It codes for CASSQGGTGGPSGYTF. The V and J genes are TRBV28 and TRBJ1-2; 8 bases agree with TRBD1. The CDR3 totals 16 residues. V lost 5 bases to trimming and J lost 7 bases; unmatched junction nucleotides: 15. Per germline, CDR1 MDHEN and CDR2 SYDVKM.

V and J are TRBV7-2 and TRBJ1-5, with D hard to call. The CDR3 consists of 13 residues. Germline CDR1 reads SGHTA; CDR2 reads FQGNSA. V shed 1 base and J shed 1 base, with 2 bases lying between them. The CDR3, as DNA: TGTGCCAGCAGCTTAGTAAGCAATCAGCCCCAGCATTTT. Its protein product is CASSLVSNQPQHF.

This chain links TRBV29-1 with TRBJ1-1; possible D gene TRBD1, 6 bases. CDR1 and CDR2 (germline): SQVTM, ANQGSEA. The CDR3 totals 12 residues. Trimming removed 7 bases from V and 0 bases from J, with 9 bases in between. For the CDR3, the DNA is TGCAGCGCCGGACAGCTGAACACTGAAGCTTTCTTT. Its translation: CSAGQLNTEAFF.